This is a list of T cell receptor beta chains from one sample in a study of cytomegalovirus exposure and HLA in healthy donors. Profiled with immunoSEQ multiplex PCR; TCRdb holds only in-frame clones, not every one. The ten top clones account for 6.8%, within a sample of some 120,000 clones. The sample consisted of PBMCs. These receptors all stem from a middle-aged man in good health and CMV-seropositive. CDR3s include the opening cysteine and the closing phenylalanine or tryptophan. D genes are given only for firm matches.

CATSLMDRAGQPQHF,TGTGCCACCAGCTTAATGGACAGGGCTGGGCAGCCCCAGCATTTT,TRBV15,TRBD1,TRBJ1-5
CASIWGANLGNQPQHF,TGTGCCAGCATTTGGGGAGCTAATCTGGGCAATCAGCCCCAGCATTTT,TRBV6-6,-,TRBJ1-5
CASSFVSYEQYF,TGTGCCAGCAGCTTCGTCTCCTACGAGCAGTACTTC,TRBV7-9,-,TRBJ2-7
CASSSGVTGRYHEQYF,TGTGCCAGCAGCTCCGGGGTGACAGGGAGGTACCACGAGCAGTACTTC,TRBV9,-,TRBJ2-7
CASFSTTRSYTF,TGTGCCAGCTTCAGTACAACTAGAAGCTACACCTTC,TRBV6-5,-,TRBJ1-2
CASSLYRSSYNEQFF,TGTGCCAGCAGCCTCTATCGGTCCTCCTACAATGAGCAGTTCTTC,TRBV7-3,-,TRBJ2-1
CASSLPWTGYGVELFF,TGTGCCAGCAGCCTACCTTGGACAGGATATGGAGTCGAGCTGTTTTTT,TRBV11-1,TRBD1,TRBJ2-2
CASSQVGTEVGYTF,TGCGCCAGCAGCCAAGTAGGGACAGAGGTGGGCTACACCTTC,TRBV4-1,TRBD1,TRBJ1-2
CASSLVGDQPQHF,TGCGCCAGCAGCCTAGTTGGAGATCAGCCCCAGCATTTT,TRBV5-1,-,TRBJ1-5
CASSINRGNTDTQYF,TGTGCCAGCAGTATAAACAGGGGAAACACAGATACGCAGTATTTT,TRBV28,TRBD1,TRBJ2-3
CASSESGLPTADTQYF,TGCGCCAGCAGTGAGTCGGGACTCCCAACAGCAGATACGCAGTATTTT,TRBV10-1,-,TRBJ2-3
CASSLGGRGRTDTQYF,TGTGCCAGCAGCTTAGGAGGCAGGGGGCGCACAGATACGCAGTATTTT,TRBV7-2,TRBD1,TRBJ2-3
CASSSQLAGVSDTQYF,TGCGCCAGCAGCTCGCAACTAGCGGGAGTCTCAGATACGCAGTATTTT,TRBV5-1,TRBD2,TRBJ2-3
CASRERDKMSAEQYF,TGTGCCAGCAGGGAACGGGATAAGATGTCGGCAGAGCAGTACTTC,TRBV2,-,TRBJ2-7
CASSQGQGLVAGNTIYF,TGCGCCAGCAGCCAAGGTCAGGGGCTGGTGGCTGGAAACACCATATATTTT,TRBV4-1,-,TRBJ1-3
CASSLRGLEQPSTDTQYF,TGTGCCAGCAGCTTGCGAGGACTCGAACAACCTAGCACAGATACGCAGTATTTT,TRBV7-6,-,TRBJ2-3
CASSHVLADYEQYF,TGTGCCAGCTCCCACGTGCTAGCGGATTACGAGCAGTACTTC,TRBV7-2,TRBD2,TRBJ2-7
CASAGILLEQYF,TGTGCCAGCGCAGGGATCCTCCTCGAGCAGTACTTC,TRBV7-9,-,TRBJ2-7
CASSQARGRFHEQFF,TGTGCCAGCAGCCAAGCCAGGGGGCGCTTCCATGAGCAGTTCTTC,TRBV14,TRBD1,TRBJ2-1
CASSLLAGSYEQYF,TGTGCCAGCAGTTTACTAGCGGGATCCTACGAGCAGTACTTC,TRBV27,TRBD2,TRBJ2-7
CASRDQRTGGASNYGYTF,TGTGCCAGTAGAGACCAAAGGACAGGGGGCGCCTCGAACTACGGCTACACCTTC,TRBV19,TRBD1,TRBJ1-2
CASSSYSGEQFF,TGTGCCAGCAGCTCTTACTCGGGTGAGCAGTTCTTC,TRBV6-5,-,TRBJ2-1
CASSLDSGGRGGANVLTF,TGCGCCAGCAGCTTGGATAGCGGGGGGCGCGGTGGGGCCAACGTCCTGACTTTC,TRBV5-1,TRBD2,TRBJ2-6
CASSYGTRGQETQYF,TGTGCCAGCAGTTATGGGACTAGGGGACAAGAGACCCAGTACTTC,TRBV6-6,TRBD2,TRBJ2-5
CASSFQGAQYGYTF,TGTGCCAGCAGCTTCCAGGGGGCGCAGTATGGCTACACCTTC,TRBV7-6,TRBD1,TRBJ1-2
CSAQYLFEQFF,TGCAGCGCACAATACCTCTTCGAGCAGTTCTTC,TRBV29-1,-,TRBJ2-1
CASSLGLAVGEQYF,TGTGCCAGCAGCTTAGGACTAGCGGTAGGCGAGCAGTACTTC,TRBV5-6,TRBD2,TRBJ2-7
CASSSRAVFGEKLFF,TGTGCCAGCAGCTCGAGGGCCGTCTTTGGGGAAAAACTGTTTTTT,TRBV11-2,-,TRBJ1-4